What follows is one T cell receptor beta chain and its context. Its antigen is as yet unknown. The data are from a study of graft-versus-host responses after intestinal transplantation. About the research overall: Recipients got multivisceral, liver-intestinal, or isolated intestinal transplants. Following induction with anti-thymocyte globulin, all recipients were given tacrolimus and steroids for two to three years.

Whole-study findings and limits: Detected in recipient marrow were GvH clones, some of which were first observed in ileum or blood.

Germline loops: CDR1 LNHDA, CDR2 SQIVND (reference sequence). Trimming took 3 bases from V and 0 from J; bases not matched to a gene: 5. This CDR3 is 16 amino acids long. Method: immunoSEQ multiplex PCR; TCRdb's copy keeps in-frame clones and lacks some. The sample yields around 88,000 clones, around 83% seen once. The rearrangement joins TRBV19 to TRBJ2-4; 7 nucleotides match TRBD2. The TCR comes from a human donor who received an intestinal transplant. Sequenced here: unstimulated CD8+ T cells sorted from spleen or lymph node cells, sampled before intestinal transplant. DNA for the CDR3: TGTGCCAGTAGTATTTGGTGGGGGGGAGCCAAAAACATTCAGTACTTC. As protein: CASSIWWGGAKNIQYF.